Presented here are 23 T cell receptor beta chains from one specimen sequenced in a study of cytomegalovirus exposure and HLA in healthy donors. This table comes from immunoSEQ multiplex PCR, and its TCRdb copy is limited to in-frame clones, with some not included. The sample comprises roughly 120,000 clones, more than 70% of which are singletons, and more than 2% rests with the top ten. Sequenced: PBMCs. The receptors originated from a woman in her late teens or twenties in good health and CMV-seronegative.

This chain connects TRBV27 to TRBJ1-6; 11 bases align to TRBD1. V lost 7 bases, J lost 8 bases, and 10 bases stayed unmatched. The CDR3 is 16 amino acids. Per germline, CDR1 MNHEY and CDR2 SMNVEV (reference sequence). Here the CDR3 reads CASMFEPGQGDSPLHF. The CDR3 nucleotides read TGTGCCAGCATGTTTGAACCGGGACAGGGGGATTCACCCCTCCACTTT.

V is TRBV7-2 and J is TRBJ1-3, with no clear D. The V end was cut by 2 bases, the J end by 0 bases, with 17 bases between. The CDR3 sequence is 18 residues long. Germline CDR1 is SGHTA and CDR2 is FQGNSA. This chain's CDR3 is CASSLHPPGRSSGNTIYF. In DNA, the CDR3 is TGTGCCAGCAGCTTACACCCCCCCGGCCGGAGCTCTGGAAACACCATATATTTT.

The chain employs TRBV18 and TRBJ2-3; 13 nucleotides line up with TRBD2. Germline V gene data show CDR1 as KGHSH and CDR2 as LQKENI. V dropped 0 bases and J dropped 0; count of bases not matched to a gene: 3. There are 18 residues in the CDR3. The CDR3 sequence: CASSPPGLAGFSTDTQYF. The CDR3 DNA follows: TGTGCCAGCTCACCACCGGGACTAGCGGGATTTAGCACAGATACGCAGTATTTT.

The rearrangement links TRBV21-1 to TRBJ1-4; no check of the table's D call, TRBD1, against the DNA was made. TRBV21-1 represents a pseudogene. The CDR3 is made up of 15 amino acids. DNA for the CDR3: TGTGCCAGCAGCAAAGCACGACAGGGGAATGCAAAACTGTTTTTT. This sequence encodes CASSKARQGNAKLFF.

The chain is built from TRBV28 and TRBJ1-3; no clear D gene. The germline V gene encodes CDR1 MDHEN and CDR2 SYDVKM. V was pared by 3 bases and J by 10 bases, with 7 bases between. The CDR3 consists of 11 residues. CDR3 loop: CASSFARTIYF. The CDR3 bases are TGTGCCAGCAGTTTCGCGAGGACCATATATTTT.

The J gene is TRBJ1-2, the V gene TRBV6-5, with 10 bases aligning to TRBD1. V trimming: 6 bases; J trimming: 5 bases; junction bases outside the gene matches: 6. CDR3 length equals 14 residues. CDR1 MNHEY and CDR2 SVGAGI come from the germline V gene. The CDR3 region has the DNA TGTGCCAGCAGGCCCGGGACAGGGGTGTATGGCTACACCTTC. It encodes CASRPGTGVYGYTF.

This clone was counted a single time. The chain couples TRBV7-2 to TRBJ1-1, with 8 bases matching TRBD1. Trimming cost V 0 bases and J 6 bases; bases outside gene matches: 3. This CDR3 region has 14 residues. From germline, CDR1 is SGHTA and CDR2 FQGNSA. As DNA, the CDR3 is TGTGCCAGCAGCTTAGCATCGACAGGGGCTGAAGCTTTCTTT. Protein sequence: CASSLASTGAEAFF.

The rearrangement uses TRBV28 and TRBJ2-1; tentatively, D is TRBD2 (6 bases). The CDR3 loop spans 15 amino acids. The germline gives CDR1 MDHEN, CDR2 SYDVKM. Trimming cost V 3 bases and J 6 bases, with 15 bases left between them. CDR3 DNA: TGTGCCAGCAGTTTTGGGGGACTGTCAACCAATGAGCAGTTCTTC. Its translation is CASSFGGLSTNEQFF. The complete variable domain, with remaining parts taken from reference TRBV28 and TRBJ2-1, reads DVKVTQSSRYLVKRTGEKVFLECVQDMDHENMFWYRQDPGLGLRLIYFSYDVKMKEKGDIPEGYSVSREKKERFSLILESASTNQTSMYLCASSFGGLSTNEQFFGPGTRLTVL.

The chain links TRBV5-1 to TRBJ1-1; weak D call: TRBD1 (6 bases). V lost 0 bases, J lost 3 bases, and 9 bases lay in between. The CDR3 totals 14 residues. Germline V CDR1 and CDR2: SGHRS, YFSETQ. CDR3 amino acids: CASSLDAGDTEAFF. For the CDR3, the DNA is TGCGCCAGCAGCTTGGATGCAGGGGACACTGAAGCTTTCTTT.

This sequence joins TRBV7-9 and TRBJ1-3; D ambiguous. Trimming took off 7 bases at V and 8 bases at J, with 12 bases between the two ends. The CDR3 loop spans 12 amino acids. The germline V gene has CDR1 SEHNR and CDR2 FQNEAQ (reference sequence). The CDR3 protein is CASTGSRDTIYF. The CDR3 nucleotides are TGTGCCAGCACGGGGTCCCGGGACACCATATATTTT.

The chain is built from TRBV10-2 and TRBJ2-7; 9 nucleotides match TRBD1. The V segment lost 5 bases and the J segment 2 bases; nucleotides outside the gene matches: 4. Germline CDR1 WSHSY, CDR2 SAAADI. This CDR3 has 14 amino acids. In nucleotides, the CDR3 is TGCGCCAGCAGTCTGGGACAGGGACCCTACGAGCAGTACTTC. Its protein product is CASSLGQGPYEQYF.

The chain carries TRBV9 and TRBJ2-1, with a tentative D call TRBD1 (6 bases). Trimming removed 3 bases at V and 0 bases at J, with 10 bases between. CDR1 SGDLS and CDR2 YYNGEE come from the germline V gene. This CDR3 contains 15 residues. CDR3: CASSETGTSYNEQFF. CDR3 DNA sequence: TGTGCCAGCAGCGAAACAGGGACCTCCTACAATGAGCAGTTCTTC.

The rearrangement joins TRBV27 to TRBJ2-2; D is possibly TRBD1 (6 bases). In germline, CDR1 is MNHEY, CDR2 SMNVEV (reference sequence). This CDR3 spans 16 amino acids. V shed 3 bases and J shed 9 bases, with 20 bases lying between them. The CDR3 nucleotides read TGTGCCAGCAGTTTCTTCCTACGGACAGTTTGCCGGGAGCTGTTTTTT. Translating it yields CASSFFLRTVCRELFF.

The chain carries TRBV10-2 and TRBJ2-5; D remains ambiguous. The CDR3 is made up of 11 amino acids. CDR1 is WSHSY and CDR2 is SAAADI in the germline V gene. V was shortened by 8 bases and J by 2 bases, with 6 bases between the two germline ends. The CDR3 loop is CASRAQETQYF. Written as DNA, the CDR3 is TGCGCCAGCCGCGCTCAAGAGACCCAGTACTTC.

The chain carries TRBV4-3 and TRBJ1-2; weak D call: TRBD1 (5 bases). CDR1 and CDR2 from the germline V gene are LGHNA and YSLEER. V lost 0 bases and J 8 bases, leaving 19 bases between the germline ends. This CDR3 is 16 amino acids long. CDR3 coding DNA: TGCGCCAGCAGCCAAGATTATTATGGAGGGACGAGGGGCTACACCTTC. Translating gives CASSQDYYGGTRGYTF.

This clone was recorded once. The CDR3 nucleotides are TGTGCCAGCAGCCGTAGCGGGAGGGCCAGGGATGAGCAGTTCTTC. Protein sequence: CASSRSGRARDEQFF. The V gene is TRBV7-2, the J gene TRBJ2-1; TRBD2 agrees at 11 bases. Per the germline V gene, CDR1 is SGHTA and CDR2 is FQGNSA. The CDR3 runs 15 residues. The trim removed 5 bases at V and 8 bases at J, leaving 8 bases unmatched. The whole variable domain, remainder taken from reference TRBV7-2 and TRBJ2-1, is GAGVSQSPSNKVTEKGKDVELRCDPISGHTALYWYRQSLGQGLEFLIYFQGNSAPDKSGLPSDRFSAERTGGSVSTLTIQRTQQEDSAVYLCASSRSGRARDEQFFGPGTRLTVL.

The CDR3 coding sequence is TGTGCCAGCAGTTACTCGATTCTTAGAGGAGATACGCAGTATTTT. Translating gives CASSYSILRGDTQYF. This sequence joins TRBV6-5 and TRBJ2-3, with no clear D. The germline V gene encodes CDR1 MNHEY and CDR2 SVGAGI. This CDR3 comprises 15 residues. Between the trimmed V and J ends, which lost 0 bases and 5 bases, there was a span of 12 bases.

This clone was recorded only once. The gene calls are TRBV30 and TRBJ1-2; possible D gene TRBD1, 6 bases. Germline V gene lookup returns CDR1 GTSNPN and CDR2 SVGIG (reference sequence). V dropped 1 base and J dropped 2 bases, with 11 bases sitting between them. CDR3 length: 14 residues. For the CDR3, the DNA is TGTGCCTGGAGTGCAGGGACATACAACTATGGCTACACCTTC. It codes for CAWSAGTYNYGYTF.

This clone appeared a few times. This chain connects TRBV15 to TRBJ2-7; D is ambiguous. This CDR3 has 14 amino acids. Per the germline V gene, CDR1 is LNHNV and CDR2 is YYDKDF (reference sequence). Trimming removed 5 bases at V and 3 bases at J, with 14 bases between. The CDR3 is CATSSRGGNYEQYF. Written as DNA, the CDR3 is TGTGCCACCAGCTCGCGAGGCGGAAACTACGAGCAGTACTTC.

The V call is TRBV19, the J call TRBJ2-7, with D possibly being TRBD2 (5 bases). This CDR3 has 15 amino acids. V shed 5 bases and J shed 5 bases, with 19 bases lying between them. CDR1 LNHDA and CDR2 SQIVND come from the germline V gene (reference sequence). The CDR3 DNA reads TGTGCCAGTAGTTCTCAAGACGCCCCCGGGGACGAGCAGTACTTC. This sequence encodes CASSSQDAPGDEQYF.

The chain carries TRBV7-3 and TRBJ2-5, with TRBD2 identical over 7 bases. The CDR3 runs to 14 residues. V lost 5 bases and J lost 3; bases outside the gene matches: 6. CDR1 and CDR2 from the germline V gene are SGHTA and FQGTGA. CDR3 coding DNA: TGTGCCAGCAGCCCCGGGACTACGAAAGAGACCCAGTACTTC. Its translation: CASSPGTTKETQYF.

CDR3 residues: CASRYTSAADTQYF. The CDR3 DNA reads TGTGCCAGCAGATATACTAGCGCAGCAGATACGCAGTATTTT. The J gene is TRBJ2-3, the V gene TRBV7-2; 7 bases are shared with TRBD2. CDR1 SGHTA and CDR2 FQGNSA come from the germline V gene. The CDR3 is 14 residues long. With 6 bases clipped from V and 4 bases from J, the junction kept 7 bases outside the gene matches.

V is TRBV28 and J is TRBJ2-7; the D gene is possibly TRBD1 (5 bases). Germline V lookup: CDR1 MDHEN, CDR2 SYDVKM. V lost 7 bases and J lost 3, with 19 bases in between. This CDR3 has 15 residues. The CDR3 is CASTLRSQGGYEQYF. CDR3 DNA: TGTGCCAGCACTCTTAGAAGCCAGGGTGGCTACGAGCAGTACTTC.